One and the same sample provided the 28 T cell receptor beta chains below, sequenced in a study of shared clonotypes between healthy human individuals (dated by TCRdb to about 2020). Libraries were constructed by the immunoSEQ multiplex PCR assay. TCRdb mirrors the immuneACCESS table, restricted to in-frame sequences. Some clones are absent from its copies; in checked studies, under half trace to an unresolved V gene, and the reason for the others is unknown. Here the sample has 2 million to 2.5 million clones; approximately 94% occur a single time. Roughly 1% of the sample comes from the top ten. CD8 naive samples consisted of CD45RO-negative cells that were positively selected for CCR7, yielding a CD45RA+CCR7+ population without TemRA cells. The sample comprised naive CD8+ T cells sorted from blood. The meaning of the sample's cell subset or site label: CD45RA+CCR7+. Every receptor here comes from a man aged 18 to 29 in good health.

V is TRBV25-1 and J is TRBJ2-5, with a weak D call TRBD1 (6 bases). The V gene lost 1 base and the J gene lost 3 bases, with 12 bases spanning the gap. The CDR3 loop spans 15 amino acids. Germline CDR1 MGHDK, CDR2 SYGVNS. CDR3 in amino acids: CASSEFRGIEETQYF. The CDR3 DNA reads as TGTGCCAGCAGTGAATTCAGGGGCATAGAAGAGACCCAGTACTTC. Combining the CDR3 with reference TRBV25-1 and TRBJ2-5 gives the whole variable domain EADIYQTPRYLVIGTGKKITLECSQTMGHDKMYWYQQDPGMELHLIHYSYGVNSTEKGDLSSESTVSRIRTEHFPLTLESARPSHTSQYLCASSEFRGIEETQYFGPGTRLLVL.

The chain has TRBV5-4 and TRBJ1-1, with D maybe TRBD1 (6 bases). Germline V gene data show CDR1 as SGHNT and CDR2 as YYREEE (reference sequence). CDR3 length: 14 residues. Trimming shortened V by 4 bases and J by 1 base, and 11 bases separated the two germline ends. CDR3 protein: CASSRRTENTEAFF. The CDR3 region has the DNA TGTGCCAGCAGCCGTAGGACAGAGAACACTGAAGCTTTCTTT.

This clone was found once. The chain has TRBV7-9 and TRBJ2-3; D unresolved. Germline V gene data show CDR1 as SEHNR and CDR2 as FQNEAQ (reference sequence). V lost 2 bases and J 2 bases, leaving 5 bases between the germline ends. This CDR3 is built from 13 residues. As DNA, the CDR3 is TGTGCCAGCAGCTTAAGTACCACAGATACGCAGTATTTT. The encoded protein is CASSLSTTDTQYF.

Notes on this clone: This sample also contains other DNA sequences that code for the same CDR3. The CDR3 nucleotides are TGTGCCAGCAGTTTACGCGGGAGCTACGAGCAGTACTTC. Translation: CASSLRGSYEQYF. The gene calls are TRBV28 and TRBJ2-7; 7 positions agree with TRBD2. Germline CDR1 MDHEN, CDR2 SYDVKM. This CDR3 contains 13 residues. The junction had 1 base not matched to a gene; V was cut back by 2 bases and J by 3 bases.

Notes on this clone: At one end, the junction sequence differs from germline, possibly due to a read error. The chain uses TRBV4-3 and TRBJ2-5; tentatively, D is TRBD1 or TRBD2 (5 bases each). Germline CDR1 and CDR2: LGHNA and YSLEER. The CDR3 consists of 15 residues. CDR3 in amino acids: CASSASGLLGEIQYF. CDR3 coding DNA: TGCGCCAGCAGCGCTTCGGGGCTTTTAGGGGAGATCCAGTACTTC.

This clone appeared once. Other nucleotide sequences in the sample specify the same CDR3. The CDR3 DNA reads as TGTGCCAGCAGCTTAGGTTCCTCCTATAATTCACCCCTCCACTTT. Translation gives CASSLGSSYNSPLHF. The J gene is TRBJ1-6, the V gene TRBV11-2, with no clear D. V lost 1 base and J lost 0, with 4 bases in between. The CDR3 runs to 15 residues. Germline CDR1 SGHAT, CDR2 FQNNGV.

The chain employs TRBV10-2 and TRBJ1-1; D is ambiguous. V was clipped by 0 bases and J by 3 bases, with 5 bases between them. The CDR3 sequence is 13 residues long. Germline CDR1 WSHSY, CDR2 SAAADI. CDR3 DNA sequence: TGCGCCAGCAGTGAGTCGGACTACACTGAAGCTTTCTTT. It encodes CASSESDYTEAFF.

The count of this clone is one. This chain uses TRBV19 with TRBJ1-4; D gene unclear. The CDR3 sequence is 15 residues long. Germline CDR1 LNHDA, CDR2 SQIVND (reference sequence). V was cut by 5 bases and J by 1 base, with 11 bases left in between. The CDR3: CASSSPVETNEKLFF. The CDR3 DNA sequence: TGTGCCAGTAGTTCTCCAGTGGAAACTAATGAAAAACTGTTTTTT.

The table lists this clone with a few counts. The chain has TRBV7-2 and TRBJ2-1; TRBD2 aligns across 7 bases. V lost 3 bases and J lost 4; bases outside the gene matches: 3. This CDR3 contains 14 residues. Germline V gene sequence: CDR1 SGHTA, CDR2 FQGNSA. The CDR3 spells CASSLTSWYNEQFF. The CDR3 DNA reads TGTGCCAGCAGCTTGACTAGCTGGTACAATGAGCAGTTCTTC.

The rearrangement links TRBV2 to TRBJ2-3, with TRBD1 matching 7 bases. Germline V gives CDR1 SNHLY, CDR2 FYNNEI. The CDR3 is 13 amino acids. V shed 10 bases, J shed 4 bases, and the junction held 8 bases outside the gene matches. The CDR3 here is CAINGQGADTQYF. The CDR3 DNA follows: TGTGCCATTAACGGGCAGGGGGCAGATACGCAGTATTTT.

The chain carries TRBV11-2 and TRBJ1-5, with no clear D. Germline V lookup: CDR1 SGHAT, CDR2 FQNNGV. The CDR3 totals 15 residues. The ends were cut back, 5 bases at V and 0 bases at J, with 11 bases in the middle. The CDR3 loop reads CASSPYSHSNQPQHF. The CDR3 DNA follows: TGTGCCAGCAGCCCTTACAGCCATAGCAATCAGCCCCAGCATTTT.

The chain is built from TRBV7-9 and TRBJ2-2; D is undetermined. CDR1 is SEHNR and CDR2 is FQNEAQ in the germline V gene (reference sequence). Trimming left V 4 bases short and J 3 bases short, with 12 bases between. The CDR3 has 15 residues. The CDR3 region has the DNA TGTGCCAGCAGCTCCCCGACTCTTTACACCGGGGAGCTGTTTTTT. Its translation is CASSSPTLYTGELFF.

In this sample, this clone turned up once. Other DNA sequences in the same sample also yield this CDR3. V usage is TRBV7-2 and J usage is TRBJ2-1; D gene uncertain. Deletions cut 1 base from V and 0 bases from J, with 7 bases between. The germline gives CDR1 SGHTA, CDR2 FQGNSA. The CDR3 contains 15 residues. The DNA of the CDR3 is TGTGCCAGCAGCTTAGACTCGAGCTCCTACAATGAGCAGTTCTTC. Protein sequence: CASSLDSSSYNEQFF. Looking up the rest from reference TRBV7-2 and TRBJ2-1 gives the full variable domain: GAGVSQSPSNKVTEKGKDVELRCDPISGHTALYWYRQSLGQGLEFLIYFQGNSAPDKSGLPSDRFSAERTGGSVSTLTIQRTQQEDSAVYLCASSLDSSSYNEQFFGPGTRLTVL.

This clone was seen just once. The sample holds other DNA sequences that translate to the same CDR3. This rearrangement joins TRBV5-1 to TRBJ2-7, with a weak D call TRBD1 (6 bases). Trimming took 4 bases from V and 3 from J, leaving 11 bases between them. The CDR3 sequence is 13 residues long. Per the germline V gene, CDR1 is SGHRS and CDR2 is YFSETQ. This CDR3 is CASSLGQLYEQYF. The DNA of the CDR3 is TGCGCCAGCAGCCTTGGACAGCTCTACGAGCAGTACTTC.

In DNA form, the CDR3 reads TGCAGCGTTGAAGAGGGACAGGGGGTGAACGGAGAGACCCAGTACTTC. Amino acids: CSVEEGQGVNGETQYF. This chain links TRBV29-1 with TRBJ2-5, with TRBD1 matching 11 bases. V dropped 0 bases and J dropped 4; count of bases not matched to a gene: 7. Per the germline V gene, CDR1 is SQVTM and CDR2 is ANQGSEA. The CDR3 is made up of 16 amino acids.

This sequence joins TRBV4-1 and TRBJ2-7; unclear D gene. V was clipped by 4 bases and J by 3 bases, with 16 bases between them. The CDR3 runs 15 residues. Germline V CDR1 and CDR2: MGHRA, YSYEKL. DNA for the CDR3: TGCGCCAGCAGCCTTACAACGGCAGAACTCTACGAGCAGTACTTC. Protein: CASSLTTAELYEQYF.

This chain uses TRBV13 with TRBJ1-1, with 7 nucleotides matching TRBD1. Germline CDR1 reads PRHDT; CDR2 reads FYEKMQ (reference sequence). Unmatched junction bases numbered 7, after V lost 10 bases and J lost 11 bases. This CDR3 region has 10 residues. The CDR3 loop reads CATHTGAAFF. CDR3 nucleotides: TGTGCCACACATACAGGGGCGGCTTTCTTT.

V and J are TRBV7-9 and TRBJ1-6; 9 bases are shared with TRBD1. CDR3 length: 19 residues. V gave up 5 bases and J gave up 8 bases; unmatched junction bases: 19. Germline V gene sequence: CDR1 SEHNR, CDR2 FQNEAQ (reference sequence). The CDR3 protein is CASSPTDRGVAKGDSPLHF. The CDR3 bases are TGTGCCAGCAGCCCGACGGACAGGGGCGTCGCTAAAGGGGATTCACCCCTCCACTTT.

The V and J genes are TRBV27 and TRBJ2-1; D gene uncertain. Trimming shortened V by 5 bases and J by 3 bases, and 20 bases separated the two germline ends. Germline CDR1 reads MNHEY; CDR2 reads SMNVEV (reference sequence). This CDR3 is 17 amino acids long. The CDR3 reads CASSPSRIRVNYNEQFF. CDR3 in DNA: TGTGCCAGCAGTCCATCTCGGATCCGAGTTAACTACAATGAGCAGTTCTTC.

This clone was recorded a few times. This same CDR3 is encoded by further DNA sequences in the sample. V usage is TRBV9 and J usage is TRBJ2-7; TRBD1 agrees at 10 bases. In germline, CDR1 is SGDLS, CDR2 YYNGEE. With V trimmed by 0 bases and J by 2 bases, 2 bases remained unmatched. The CDR3 has 15 residues. In nucleotides, the CDR3 is TGTGCCAGCAGCGTAGCGGGGACAGGGGCCTACGAGCAGTACTTC. Encoded protein: CASSVAGTGAYEQYF.

As concerns this clone: Other DNA sequences within the sample encode an identical CDR3. The chain has TRBV5-6 and TRBJ2-7, with D uncertain. The CDR3 has 12 amino acids. Trimming cost V 4 bases and J 0 bases, with 5 bases left between them. Per the germline V gene, CDR1 is SGHDT and CDR2 is YYEEEE. The CDR3 DNA reads as TGTGCCAGCAGCCAGAGCTCCTACGAGCAGTACTTC. Translated, it gives CASSQSSYEQYF.

The V gene is TRBV5-4, the J gene TRBJ1-2, with a tentative D call TRBD1 (6 bases). In germline, CDR1 is SGHNT, CDR2 YYREEE (reference sequence). The length of the CDR3 is 14 residues. V was shortened by 6 bases and J by 4 bases, with 16 bases between the two germline ends. The CDR3: CASNPPDSPYGYTF. As DNA, the CDR3 is TGTGCCAGCAACCCCCCGGACAGCCCCTATGGCTACACCTTC.

This rearrangement joins TRBV7-9 to TRBJ1-5, with 9 nucleotides matching TRBD1. The trim removed 4 bases at V and 1 base at J, leaving 2 bases unmatched. The V gene's germline CDR1 is SEHNR and CDR2 FQNEAQ (reference sequence). This CDR3 has 15 amino acids. DNA for the CDR3: TGTGCCAGCAGCTGGGGGACAGGGAGCAATCAGCCCCAGCATTTT. It codes for CASSWGTGSNQPQHF.

The rearrangement uses TRBV7-9 and TRBJ2-7; 7 bases match TRBD1. The CDR3 is 14 amino acids. After removal of 4 bases from V and 0 bases from J, the junction contained 3 bases not matched to a gene. Germline assignment: CDR1 SEHNR and CDR2 FQNEAQ (reference sequence). CDR3 nucleotides: TGTGCCAGCAGCTGGGGACAGAGCTCCTACGAGCAGTACTTC. Its translation is CASSWGQSSYEQYF. The full variable domain, with the rest looked up from reference TRBV7-9 and TRBJ2-7, is DTGVSQNPRHKITKRGQNVTFRCDPISEHNRLYWYRQTLGQGPEFLTYFQNEAQLEKSRLLSDRFSAERPKGSFSTLEIQRTEQGDSAMYLCASSWGQSSYEQYFGPGTRLTVT.

CDR3 DNA: TGTGCCAGCAGTATCGGAATGGCTGAAGCTTTCTTT. Translated, it gives CASSIGMAEAFF. The V call is TRBV28, the J call TRBJ1-1; D is undetermined. The V and J ends lost 5 bases and 6 bases respectively, with 10 bases between them. There are 12 residues in the CDR3. Germline lookup yields CDR1 MDHEN and CDR2 SYDVKM. The full variable domain, in which reference TRBV28 and TRBJ1-1 provide the parts outside the CDR3, is DVKVTQSSRYLVKRTGEKVFLECVQDMDHENMFWYRQDPGLGLRLIYFSYDVKMKEKGDIPEGYSVSREKKERFSLILESASTNQTSMYLCASSIGMAEAFFGQGTRLTVV.

The rearrangement joins TRBV7-9 to TRBJ2-5; tentatively, D is TRBD1 or TRBD2 (6 bases each). Between the trimmed V and J ends, which lost 1 base and 2 bases, there was a span of 11 bases. The CDR3 totals 15 residues. Germline V lookup: CDR1 SEHNR, CDR2 FQNEAQ (reference sequence). For the CDR3, the DNA is TGTGCCAGCAGCTTAGTGGAAGGGGGGCAAGAGACCCAGTACTTC. Translated: CASSLVEGGQETQYF. The full variable domain, rest sourced from reference TRBV7-9 and TRBJ2-5, is DTGVSQNPRHKITKRGQNVTFRCDPISEHNRLYWYRQTLGQGPEFLTYFQNEAQLEKSRLLSDRFSAERPKGSFSTLEIQRTEQGDSAMYLCASSLVEGGQETQYFGPGTRLLVL.

The chain combines TRBV27 with TRBJ1-1, with TRBD1 as a possible D gene (5 bases). V was cut by 6 bases and J by 0 bases, with 17 bases left in between. The CDR3 spans 16 residues. Germline CDR1 reads MNHEY; CDR2 reads SMNVEV (reference sequence). The DNA of the CDR3 is TGTGCCAGCAGATCGCCGATCGACAGTATGAACACTGAAGCTTTCTTT. Protein: CASRSPIDSMNTEAFF.

Note on this clone: One junction end disagrees with the germline gene, perhaps due to a read error. The V and J genes are TRBV23-1 and TRBJ2-1; tentatively, D is TRBD2 (6 bases). TRBV23-1 is marked as an open reading frame, function uncertain. The CDR3 is made up of 16 amino acids. CDR3 sequence reads: CASSQGIGTSSNEQFF. The CDR3 nucleotides read TGCGCCAGCAGTCAAGGAATAGGGACTTCCTCCAATGAGCAGTTCTTC.